This T cell receptor (beta chain) was captured in a study of blood T cell repertoires in COVID-19. As for the study in general: The origin of the acute and convalescent COVID-19 samples was the United States, Italy and Spain.

This CDR3 has 13 amino acids. Germline trimming cut 3 bases from V and 6 bases from J; bases unmatched to any gene: 4. Germline V lookup: CDR1 SGDLS, CDR2 YYNGEE. As originally analysed: Estimates of nucleated cell counts were drawn from the amplification of reference gene primers. Assay used: immunoSEQ multiplex PCR; TCRdb lists only in-frame clones, some missing. The DNA was the basis for D and trimming; V, J and clone size are from that table. The sample records around 200,000 clones, approximately 80% being singletons. This clonotype was obtained from a human donor in a cohort sampled during active COVID-19. Sequencing was done on a sample of peripheral blood. The chain combines TRBV9 with TRBJ2-3, with TRBD2 matching over 7 bases. The chain's CDR3 is CASSEGGEDTQYF. The CDR3, as DNA: TGTGCCAGCAGCGAGGGAGGGGAGGATACGCAGTATTTT.